This TCR beta chain was identified during a study of cytomegalovirus exposure and HLA in healthy donors. Study observations and caveats: Data from an earlier analysis indicated that most TCR beta V segments were productive either about 90% or about 30% of the time.

PCR involved 60 Vbeta and 13 Jbeta primers. This table comes from immunoSEQ multiplex PCR, and its TCRdb copy is limited to in-frame clones, with some not included. Counted here are around 84,000 clones, approximately 80% occurring once; the ten biggest clones make up about 3.1%. About this clone: What it recognizes is unknown.

Sequenced: PBMCs. The TCR comes from a man in his forties or fifties in good health and CMV-seronegative.

The chain's CDR3 is CASSVASPYTQYF. CDR3 coding DNA: TGTGCCAGCAGCGTGGCTAGCCCCTATACGCAGTATTTT. V is TRBV9 and J is TRBJ2-3, with a possible D match to TRBD2 (5 bases). Germline values: CDR1 SGDLS, CDR2 YYNGEE. Trimming took 2 bases from V and 7 from J, leaving 11 bases between them. CDR3 size: 13 residues.